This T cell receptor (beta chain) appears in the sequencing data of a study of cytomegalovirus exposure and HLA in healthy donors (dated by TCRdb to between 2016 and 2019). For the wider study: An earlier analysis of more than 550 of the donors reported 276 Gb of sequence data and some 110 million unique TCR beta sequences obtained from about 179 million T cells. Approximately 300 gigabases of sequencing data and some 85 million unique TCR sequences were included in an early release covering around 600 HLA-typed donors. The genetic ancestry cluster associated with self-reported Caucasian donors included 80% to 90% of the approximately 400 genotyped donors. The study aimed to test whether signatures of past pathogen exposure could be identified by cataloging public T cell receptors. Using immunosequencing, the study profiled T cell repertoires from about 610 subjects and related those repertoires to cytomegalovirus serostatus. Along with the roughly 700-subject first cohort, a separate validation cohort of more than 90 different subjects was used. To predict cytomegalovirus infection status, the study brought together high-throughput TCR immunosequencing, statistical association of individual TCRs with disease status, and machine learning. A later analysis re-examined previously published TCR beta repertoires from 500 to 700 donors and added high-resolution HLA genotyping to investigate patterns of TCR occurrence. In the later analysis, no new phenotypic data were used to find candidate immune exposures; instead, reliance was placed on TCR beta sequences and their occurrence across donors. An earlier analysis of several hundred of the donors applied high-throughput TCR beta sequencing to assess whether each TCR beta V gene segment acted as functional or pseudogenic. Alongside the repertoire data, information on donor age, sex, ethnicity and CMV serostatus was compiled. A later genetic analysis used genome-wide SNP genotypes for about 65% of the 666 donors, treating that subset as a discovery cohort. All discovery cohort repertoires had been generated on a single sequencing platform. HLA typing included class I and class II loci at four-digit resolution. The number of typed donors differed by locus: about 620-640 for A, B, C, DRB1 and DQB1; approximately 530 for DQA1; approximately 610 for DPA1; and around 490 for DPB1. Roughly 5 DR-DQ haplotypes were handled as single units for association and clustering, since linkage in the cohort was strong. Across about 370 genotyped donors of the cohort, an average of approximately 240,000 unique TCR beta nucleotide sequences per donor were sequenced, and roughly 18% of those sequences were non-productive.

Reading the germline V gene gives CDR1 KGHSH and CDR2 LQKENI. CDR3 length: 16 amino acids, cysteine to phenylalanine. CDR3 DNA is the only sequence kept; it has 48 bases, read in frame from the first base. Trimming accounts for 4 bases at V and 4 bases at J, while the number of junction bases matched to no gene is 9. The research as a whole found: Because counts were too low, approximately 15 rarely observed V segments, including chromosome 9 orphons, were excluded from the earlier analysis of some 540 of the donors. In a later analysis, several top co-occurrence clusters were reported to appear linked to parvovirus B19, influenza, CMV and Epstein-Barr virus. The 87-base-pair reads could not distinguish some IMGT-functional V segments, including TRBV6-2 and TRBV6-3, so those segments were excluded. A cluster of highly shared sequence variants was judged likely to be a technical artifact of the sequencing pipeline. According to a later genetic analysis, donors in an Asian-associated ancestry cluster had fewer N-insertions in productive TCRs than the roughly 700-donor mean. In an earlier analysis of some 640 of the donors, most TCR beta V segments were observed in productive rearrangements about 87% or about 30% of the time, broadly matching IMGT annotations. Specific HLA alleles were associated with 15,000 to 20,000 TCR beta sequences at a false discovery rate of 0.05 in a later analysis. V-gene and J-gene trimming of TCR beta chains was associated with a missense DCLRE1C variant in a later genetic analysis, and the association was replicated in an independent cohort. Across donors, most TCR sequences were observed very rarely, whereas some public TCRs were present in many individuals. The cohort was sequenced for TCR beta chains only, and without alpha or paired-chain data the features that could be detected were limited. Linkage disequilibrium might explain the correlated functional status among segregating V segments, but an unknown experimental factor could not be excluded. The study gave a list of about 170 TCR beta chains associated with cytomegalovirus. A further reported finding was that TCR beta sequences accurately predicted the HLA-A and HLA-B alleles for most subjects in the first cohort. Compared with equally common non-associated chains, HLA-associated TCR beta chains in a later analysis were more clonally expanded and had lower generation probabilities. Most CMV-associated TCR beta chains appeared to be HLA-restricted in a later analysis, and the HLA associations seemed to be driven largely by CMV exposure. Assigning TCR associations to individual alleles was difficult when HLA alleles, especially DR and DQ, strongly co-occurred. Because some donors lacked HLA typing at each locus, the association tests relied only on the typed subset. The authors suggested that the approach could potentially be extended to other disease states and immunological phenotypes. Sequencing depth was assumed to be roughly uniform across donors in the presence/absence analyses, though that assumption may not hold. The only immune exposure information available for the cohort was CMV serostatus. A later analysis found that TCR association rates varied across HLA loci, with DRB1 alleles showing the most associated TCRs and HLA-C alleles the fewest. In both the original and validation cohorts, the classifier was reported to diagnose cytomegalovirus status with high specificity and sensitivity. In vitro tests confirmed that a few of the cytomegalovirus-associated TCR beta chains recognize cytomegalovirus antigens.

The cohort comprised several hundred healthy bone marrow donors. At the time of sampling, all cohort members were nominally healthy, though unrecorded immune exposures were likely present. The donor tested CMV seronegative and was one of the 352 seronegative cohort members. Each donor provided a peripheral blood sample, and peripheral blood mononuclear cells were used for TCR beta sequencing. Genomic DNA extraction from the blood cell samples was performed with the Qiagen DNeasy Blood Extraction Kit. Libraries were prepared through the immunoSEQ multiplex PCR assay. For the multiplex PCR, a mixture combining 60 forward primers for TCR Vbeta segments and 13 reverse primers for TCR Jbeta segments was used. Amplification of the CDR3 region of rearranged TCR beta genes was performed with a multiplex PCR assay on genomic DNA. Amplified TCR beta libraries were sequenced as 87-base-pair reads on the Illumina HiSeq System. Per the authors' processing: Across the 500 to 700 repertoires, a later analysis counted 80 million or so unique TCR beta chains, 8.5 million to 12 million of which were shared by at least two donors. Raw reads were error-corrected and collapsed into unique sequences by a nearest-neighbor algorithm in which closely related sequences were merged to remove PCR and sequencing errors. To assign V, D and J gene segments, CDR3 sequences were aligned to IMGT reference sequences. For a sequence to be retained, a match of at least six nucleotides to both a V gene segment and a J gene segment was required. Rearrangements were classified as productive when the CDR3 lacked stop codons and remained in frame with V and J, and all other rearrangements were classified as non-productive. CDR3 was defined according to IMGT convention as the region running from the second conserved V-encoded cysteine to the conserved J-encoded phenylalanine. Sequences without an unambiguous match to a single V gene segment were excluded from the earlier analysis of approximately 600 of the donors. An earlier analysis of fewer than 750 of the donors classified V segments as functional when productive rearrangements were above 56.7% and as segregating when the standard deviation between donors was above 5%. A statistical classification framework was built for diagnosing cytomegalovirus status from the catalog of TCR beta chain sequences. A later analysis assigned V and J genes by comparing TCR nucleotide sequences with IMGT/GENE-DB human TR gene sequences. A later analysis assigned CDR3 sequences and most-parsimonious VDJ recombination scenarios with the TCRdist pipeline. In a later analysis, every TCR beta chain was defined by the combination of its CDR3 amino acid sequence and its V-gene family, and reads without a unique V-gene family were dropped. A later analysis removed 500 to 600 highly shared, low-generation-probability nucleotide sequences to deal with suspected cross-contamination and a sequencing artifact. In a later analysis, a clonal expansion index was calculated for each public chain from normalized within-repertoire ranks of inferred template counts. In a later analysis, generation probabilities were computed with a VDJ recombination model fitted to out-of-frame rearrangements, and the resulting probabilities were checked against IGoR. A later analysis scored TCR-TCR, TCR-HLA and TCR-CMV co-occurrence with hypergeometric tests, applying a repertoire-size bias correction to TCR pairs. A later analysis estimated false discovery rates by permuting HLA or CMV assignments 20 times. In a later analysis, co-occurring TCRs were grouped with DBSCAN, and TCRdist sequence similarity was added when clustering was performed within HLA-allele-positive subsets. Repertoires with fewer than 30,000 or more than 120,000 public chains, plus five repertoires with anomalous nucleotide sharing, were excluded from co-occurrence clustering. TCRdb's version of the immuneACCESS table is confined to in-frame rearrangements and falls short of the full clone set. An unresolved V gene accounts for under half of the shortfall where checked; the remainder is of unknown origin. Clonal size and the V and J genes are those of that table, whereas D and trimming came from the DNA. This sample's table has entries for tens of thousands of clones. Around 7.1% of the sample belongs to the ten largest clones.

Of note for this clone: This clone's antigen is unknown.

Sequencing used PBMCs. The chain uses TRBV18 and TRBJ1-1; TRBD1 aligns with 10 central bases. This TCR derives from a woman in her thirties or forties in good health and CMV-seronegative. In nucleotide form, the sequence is TGTGCCAGCTCACTGGGGACAGGGGTATTTGGCACTGAAGCTTTCTTT. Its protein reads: CASSLGTGVFGTEAFF.